The rows below give T cell receptor beta chains drawn from one sample of a study of T cell repertoires in cytomegalovirus infection. TCRdb re-called the reads with MiXCR, one entry per CDR3 protein. The table lists some 220,000 distinct CDR3 sequences, roughly 6.5% of them singletons. Sequencing was done on a sample of PBMCs. The source is a human donor in good health (CMV status not recorded). Some clones in this sample may be carry-over from other donors' samples. CDR3s include the opening cysteine and the closing phenylalanine or tryptophan. A D gene is named only where the DNA matches it firmly. Clone size is given for some rows only: seen once, a few or many times, or a class if the clone is expanded.

>many|TRBJ1-4|-|TRBV20-1
CSARDQIGGGEKLFF
TGCAGTGCTAGAGATCAGATCGGGGGGGGGGAAAAACTGTTTTTT
>many|TRBJ1-1|-|TRBV7-2
CASSAAGTNTEAFF
TGTGCCAGCAGCGCGGCCGGGACGAACACTGAAGCTTTCTTT
>many|TRBJ1-2|TRBD1|TRBV7-2
CASSSDRAINLGYTF
TGTGCCAGCAGCTCGGACAGGGCGATCAATCTGGGCTACACCTTC
>many|TRBJ1-2|TRBD1|TRBV7-2
CASSRGTDYGYTF
TGTGCCAGCAGCCGCGGGACAGACTATGGCTACACCTTC
>many|TRBJ1-4|-|TRBV7-2
CASSLDSRGANEKLFF
TGTGCCAGCAGCTTAGATTCGAGAGGGGCTAATGAAAAACTGTTTTTT
>many|TRBJ1-5|-|TRBV4-3
CASSQEGGLEPQHF
TGCGCCAGCAGCCAAGAGGGCGGCCTCGAGCCCCAGCATTTT
>many|TRBJ1-2|TRBD1|TRBV7-2
CASSLRTGQTSGYTF
TGTGCCAGCAGCTTAAGGACAGGACAGACGAGTGGCTACACCTTC
>many|TRBJ1-1|-|TRBV20-1
CSARDSIGQEAFF
TGCAGTGCTAGAGACTCCATCGGACAGGAAGCTTTCTTT
>-|TRBJ1-1|-|TRBV23-1
CASSPIPGISLNTEAFF
TGCGCCAGCAGTCCTATCCCCGGGATATCGTTGAACACTGAAGCTTTCTTT
>many|TRBJ1-2|-|TRBV7-2
CASSPSSWQVYYGYTF
TGTGCCAGCAGCCCCTCGTCATGGCAGGTCTACTATGGCTACACCTTC
>many|TRBJ2-2|-|TRBV11-2
CASSPPDTGELFF
TGTGCCAGCAGCCCGCCCGACACCGGGGAGCTGTTTTTT
>many|TRBJ1-5|TRBD1|TRBV20-1
CSARRQGESVSNQPQHF
TGCAGTGCTCGACGACAGGGCGAGTCCGTTAGCAATCAGCCCCAGCATTTT
>many|TRBJ2-1|-|TRBV6-2/TRBV6-3
CASSYEGPSYNEQFF
TGTGCCAGCAGTTACGAGGGCCCCTCCTACAATGAGCAGTTCTTC
>many|TRBJ1-6|-|TRBV7-2
CASSLIGTSSPLHF
TGTGCCAGCAGCTTGATCGGGACCTCATCACCCCTCCACTTT
>-|TRBJ2-1|-|TRBV11-2
CASNQEGYNEQFF
TGTGCCAGCAACCAGGAGGGGTACAATGAGCAGTTCTTC
>many|TRBJ2-2|-|TRBV29-1
CSVEERTKPGGELFF
TGCAGCGTTGAAGAACGCACCAAGCCGGGCGGGGAGCTGTTTTTT
>-|TRBJ2-7|-|TRBV23-1
CASSHRSTSYEQYF
TGCGCCAGCAGTCACCGGTCAACGTCCTACGAGCAGTACTTC
>-|TRBJ2-3|-|TRBV6-6
CASTHWGSGTDTQYF
TGTGCCAGCACCCACTGGGGTTCGGGCACAGATACGCAGTATTTT
>few|TRBJ1-2|-|TRBV5-1
CASSLLDPLGGYTF
TGCGCCAGCAGCCTTTTGGACCCCTTAGGGGGCTACACCTTC
>many|TRBJ2-2|-|TRBV5-1
CASSLDAGYTGELFF
TGCGCCAGCAGCTTGGATGCGGGGTACACCGGGGAGCTGTTTTTT
>few|TRBJ2-7|-|TRBV5-4
CASSLKGDEQYF
TGTGCCAGCAGCTTGAAAGGGGACGAGCAGTACTTC
>many|TRBJ2-1|-|TRBV4-1
CASSQSGPYNEQFF
TGCGCCAGCAGCCAATCGGGTCCCTACAATGAGCAGTTCTTC
>many|TRBJ2-1|TRBD2|TRBV7-2
CASSGGTSGGPNNEQFF
TGTGCCAGCAGCGGCGGGACTAGCGGGGGCCCCAACAATGAGCAGTTCTTC
>many|TRBJ1-4|-|TRBV7-2
CASSPRVANEKLFF
TGTGCCAGCAGCCCCCGGGTTGCTAATGAAAAACTGTTTTTT
>-|TRBJ2-1|-|TRBV29-1
CSVPFLYNEQFF
TGCAGCGTCCCCTTCCTCTACAATGAGCAGTTCTTC